The source of this T cell receptor beta chain is a study of blood T cell repertoires in COVID-19. Whole-study context: Samples taken during acute and convalescent COVID-19 were collected in the United States, Italy and Spain. Sample material is recorded as cDNA or gDNA derived from T cells, B-cell-depleted T cells, or PBMCs.

Germline lookup yields CDR1 SGHVS and CDR2 FNYEAQ. The V segment lost 2 bases and the J segment 4 bases; nucleotides outside the gene matches: 4. The CDR3 is 15 residues long. Only one count was recorded for this clone. Under the authors' procedure: The assay estimated nucleated cells by amplifying reference gene primers. Here immunoSEQ multiplex PCR was the method, and the copy in TCRdb shows in-frame clones only, minus some. The DNA gave D and trimming, while V, J and clone size come from that table. The data contain 150,000 or so clones, roughly 83% of them singletons. Material for sequencing was peripheral blood. The gene calls are TRBV7-6 and TRBJ2-5; 10 nucleotides match TRBD1. The source of this sequence is an older woman with acute or convalescent COVID-19. The CDR3 here is CASSLQTGGVETQYF. The CDR3 nucleotides are TGTGCCAGCAGCTTACAGACAGGGGGCGTAGAGACCCAGTACTTC.